This T cell receptor beta chain was profiled in a study of CD4 T cells in relation to SARS-CoV-2 and coronaviruses. Study information: The HLA restriction of the shared crossreactive spike epitopes was mapped.

Germline assignment: CDR1 MNHEY and CDR2 SVGAGI. The CDR3 extends over 13 amino acids. With 8 bases removed from V and 1 base from J, the gap between germline ends came to 10 bases. The study, taken as a whole, reports: According to naive versus memory sequencing, detected responses are memory recall, not newly primed.

Naive and memory CD4+ T cells were separated from cryopreserved PBMCs. Regarding this clone: The antigen remains unidentified.

The data were produced by immunoSEQ multiplex PCR, yet TCRdb's version contains in-frame clones alone and is incomplete. The sample carries about 56,000 clones, around 92% recorded once. V gene TRBV6-5 combines with J gene TRBJ2-3, with D maybe TRBD2 (5 bases). The sequencing sample was made of naive CD4+ T cells from PBMCs. Stated subset: naive CD4+ T cells isolated by negative enrichment. The origin of this receptor is an adult with COVID-19. The CDR3 is CASSRGRTDTQYF. For the CDR3, the DNA is TGTGCCAGCTCCCGGGGTCGCACAGATACGCAGTATTTT.